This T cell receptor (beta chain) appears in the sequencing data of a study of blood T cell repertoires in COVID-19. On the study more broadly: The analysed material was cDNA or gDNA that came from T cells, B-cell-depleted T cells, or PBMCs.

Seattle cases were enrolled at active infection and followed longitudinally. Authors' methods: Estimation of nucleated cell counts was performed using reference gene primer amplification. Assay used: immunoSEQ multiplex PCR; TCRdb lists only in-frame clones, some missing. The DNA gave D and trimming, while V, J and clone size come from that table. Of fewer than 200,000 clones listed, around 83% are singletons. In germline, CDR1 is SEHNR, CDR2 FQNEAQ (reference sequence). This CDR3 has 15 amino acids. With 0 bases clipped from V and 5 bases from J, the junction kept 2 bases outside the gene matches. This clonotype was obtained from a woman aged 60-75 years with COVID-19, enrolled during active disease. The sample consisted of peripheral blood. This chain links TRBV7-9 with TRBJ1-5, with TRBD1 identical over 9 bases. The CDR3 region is CASSLAGTGYQPQHF. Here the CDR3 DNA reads TGTGCCAGCAGCTTAGCAGGGACAGGGTATCAGCCCCAGCATTTT.